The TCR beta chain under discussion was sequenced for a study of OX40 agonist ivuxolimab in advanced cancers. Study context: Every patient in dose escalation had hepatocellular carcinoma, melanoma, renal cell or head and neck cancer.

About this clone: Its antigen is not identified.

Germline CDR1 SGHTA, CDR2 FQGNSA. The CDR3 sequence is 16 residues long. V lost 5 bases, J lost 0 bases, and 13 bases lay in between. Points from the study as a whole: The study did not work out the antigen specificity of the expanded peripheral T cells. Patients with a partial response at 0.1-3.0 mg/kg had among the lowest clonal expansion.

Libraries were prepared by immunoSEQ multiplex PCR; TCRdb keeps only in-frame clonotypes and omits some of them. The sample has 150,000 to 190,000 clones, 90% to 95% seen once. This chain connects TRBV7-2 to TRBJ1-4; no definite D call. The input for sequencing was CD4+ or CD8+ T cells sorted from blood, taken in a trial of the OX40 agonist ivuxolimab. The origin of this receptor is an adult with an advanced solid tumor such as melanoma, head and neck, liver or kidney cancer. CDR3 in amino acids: CASSRTAPSTNEKLFF. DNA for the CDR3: TGTGCCAGCAGCCGGACGGCTCCCTCAACTAATGAAAAACTGTTTTTT.